Shown below are 23 T cell receptor beta chains from a single sample sequenced in a study of molecular identifiers for immune sequencing clone quantification. MiXCR, run by TCRdb on the PCR reads, gives a single entry per CDR3 protein. This sample yields 400,000 to 600,000 distinct CDR3 sequences, of which around a fifth are seen a single time; 0.65% to 0.95% belongs to the top ten. The specimen was naive CD8+ T cells from blood, with Jurkat cell RNA spiked in. Stated subset: FACS-sorted CD8+CD4-CCR7+CD45RA+ naive T cells. These receptors originate from a human donor in good health. Some libraries in this study had Jurkat cell RNA spiked in.

This clonotype was detected ten times or more. This chain joins TRBV7-8 and TRBJ2-3; no reliable D call. The CDR3 is 15 residues long. Germline CDR1 reads SGHVS; CDR2 reads FQNEAQ. The V and J ends lost 0 bases and 2 bases respectively, with 9 bases between them. The CDR3: CASSLASRTTDTQYF. The DNA of the CDR3 is TGTGCCAGCAGCTTAGCCTCGCGCACCACAGATACGCAGTATTTT.

The rearrangement joins TRBV9 to TRBJ2-3, with D possibly matching TRBD2 (6 bases). CDR1 and CDR2 from the germline V gene are SGDLS and YYNGEE. Trimming removed 0 bases at V and 3 bases at J, with 11 bases between. This CDR3 spans 15 amino acids. The CDR3 DNA sequence: TGTGCCAGCAGCGTAGACGGGAGATGGACAGATACGCAGTATTTT. Translation gives CASSVDGRWTDTQYF.

This clonotype was observed a handful of times. The chain has TRBV19 and TRBJ2-7; possibly TRBD2 for D (5 bases). The germline V gene has CDR1 LNHDA and CDR2 SQIVND (reference sequence). The germline V and J ends were trimmed by 5 bases and 3 bases, with 14 bases remaining between them. The CDR3 has 14 amino acids. The CDR3 DNA follows: TGTGCCAGTAGTTCGGCTAGCCCAGACTACGAGCAGTACTTC. Residues: CASSSASPDYEQYF.

Worth noting for this clonotype: Since a much larger clone is just one base distant, this may be a read error. The CDR3 end shows no conserved phenylalanine or tryptophan, and so a read error is likely. J is TRBJ2-7 and V is TRBV28; tentative D call: TRBD1 (6 bases). The CDR3 sequence is 15 residues long. From germline, CDR1 is MDHEN and CDR2 SYDVKM. Trimming pared 7 bases from V and 2 bases from J, leaving 18 bases between. The DNA of the CDR3 is TGTGCCAGCACCACCGGAAGGACAGAAGCCTACGAGCAGTACCTC. Amino acid sequence: CASTTGRTEAYEQYL.

A note on this clonotype: A much larger clone is a single base away; this may be a read error. This chain joins TRBV29-1 and TRBJ2-2, with 10 bases matching TRBD1. This CDR3 has 16 amino acids. J lost 4 bases, V lost 4 bases, and 9 bases had no gene match. The germline CDR1 and CDR2 sequences are SQVTM and ANQGSEA. The CDR3 protein is CSVGDPTGGTTGELFF. Here the CDR3 DNA reads TGCAGCGTTGGAGATCCGACAGGGGGCACCACCGGGGAGCTGTTTTTT.

There are a few counts of this clonotype. The chain links TRBV27 to TRBJ2-2, with 7 bases identical to TRBD1. CDR1 and CDR2 (germline): MNHEY, SMNVEV (reference sequence). The CDR3 runs 16 residues. The J segment lost 4 bases and the V segment lost 5 bases, leaving 10 bases of the junction unmatched. This CDR3 reads CASSGVGQGVTGELFF. In nucleotides, the CDR3 is TGTGCCAGCAGTGGGGTCGGTCAGGGGGTCACCGGGGAGCTGTTTTTT.

The chain couples TRBV4-3 to TRBJ2-7; D possibly corresponds to TRBD2 (7 bases). This CDR3 is 15 amino acids long. The germline V and J ends were trimmed by 3 bases and 6 bases, with 18 bases remaining between them. CDR1 and CDR2 (germline): LGHNA, YSLEER. The CDR3 sequence: CASSQGAGANVEQYF. The CDR3 bases are TGCGCCAGCAGCCAGGGGGCGGGGGCCAACGTCGAGCAGTACTTC.

This chain's CDR3 is CASSYGGNYGYTF. DNA for the CDR3: TGTGCCAGCAGTTACGGGGGGAACTATGGCTACACCTTC. The chain links TRBV6-5 to TRBJ1-2; a weak D match, TRBD1 (5 bases). Per the germline V gene, CDR1 is MNHEY and CDR2 is SVGAGI. This CDR3 region has 13 residues. The ends were cut back, 2 bases at V and 2 bases at J, with 6 bases in the middle.

This clonotype was observed many times. A junction boundary mismatches the germline segment, possibly from a read error. The V and J genes are TRBV6-5 and TRBJ2-3; D is undetermined. The CDR3 extends over 14 amino acids. CDR1 MNHEY and CDR2 SVGAGI come from the germline V gene. CDR3 sequence: CASSYGGSRDTQYF. For the CDR3, the DNA is TGTGCCAGCAGTTACGGCGGAAGCAGAGATACGCAGTATTTT.

This clonotype was seen a few times. The chain carries TRBV11-2 and TRBJ2-7; 16 nucleotides line up with TRBD2. The CDR3 contains 17 residues. V gave up 5 bases and J gave up 3 bases; unmatched junction bases: 7. Germline CDR1 SGHAT, CDR2 FQNNGV. The CDR3 here is CASSTGTSGGASYEQYF. The CDR3 DNA reads as TGTGCCAGCAGCACCGGGACTAGCGGGGGGGCCAGCTACGAGCAGTACTTC.

V is TRBV7-6 and J is TRBJ2-2; 7 bases map to TRBD2. This CDR3 contains 17 residues. After removal of 1 base from V and 3 bases from J, the junction contained 8 bases not matched to a gene. In germline, CDR1 is SGHVS, CDR2 FNYEAQ. The CDR3 region is CASSLGPAGSDTGELFF. Written as DNA, the CDR3 is TGTGCCAGCAGCTTAGGTCCAGCGGGGAGTGACACCGGGGAGCTGTTTTTT.

A few counts support this clonotype. V is TRBV20-1 and J is TRBJ2-5; D possibly matches TRBD1 or TRBD2 (6 bases each). Germline CDR1 is DFQATT and CDR2 is SNEGSKA (reference sequence). The V end was cut by 4 bases, the J end by 0 bases, with 15 bases between. The CDR3 loop spans 15 amino acids. CDR3 loop: CSATPGGVDQETQYF. The DNA for the CDR3 is TGCAGTGCTACCCCCGGGGGCGTCGACCAAGAGACCCAGTACTTC.

This clonotype was observed a handful of times. The chain uses TRBV20-1 and TRBJ2-7; 11 nucleotides line up with TRBD2. The CDR3 runs 16 residues. Trimming removed 3 bases from V and 1 base from J; junction bases left unmatched: 8. Germline CDR1 reads DFQATT; CDR2 reads SNEGSKA (reference sequence). CDR3 in amino acids: CSARETGLAVSYEQYF. In DNA, the CDR3 is TGCAGTGCTAGGGAGACGGGACTAGCGGTTTCCTACGAGCAGTACTTC.

This clonotype was recorded many times. This sequence joins TRBV2 and TRBJ1-5, with 7 bases lining up with TRBD1. Germline trimming cut 6 bases from V and 5 bases from J; bases unmatched to any gene: 1. The CDR3 runs to 12 residues. The germline V gene encodes CDR1 SNHLY and CDR2 FYNNEI. The DNA of the CDR3 is TGTGCCAGCAGCCAGGGGGATCAGCCCCAGCATTTT. Translating gives CASSQGDQPQHF.

The rearrangement joins TRBV2 to TRBJ1-2; no clear D gene. Trimming cost V 2 bases and J 0 bases, with 10 bases left between them. Germline CDR1 and CDR2: SNHLY and FYNNEI. CDR3 size: 15 residues. Here the CDR3 DNA reads TGTGCCAGCAGTGAATCCCCCGGCACTAACTATGGCTACACCTTC. Amino acids: CASSESPGTNYGYTF.

The chain links TRBV4-3 to TRBJ2-7, with 13 bases lining up with TRBD2. Trimming took 3 bases from V and 2 from J; bases not matched to a gene: 4. The CDR3 consists of 16 residues. Germline loops: CDR1 LGHNA, CDR2 YSLEER. In DNA form, the CDR3 reads TGCGCCAGCAGCCACGGGACTAGCGGGATCCCCTACGAGCAGTACTTC. This codes for CASSHGTSGIPYEQYF.

In this sample, this clonotype turned up a few times. This chain connects TRBV20-1 to TRBJ2-2; D is uncertain. From germline, CDR1 is DFQATT and CDR2 SNEGSKA (reference sequence). Trimming took 1 base from V and 1 from J, leaving 7 bases between them. CDR3 length equals 14 residues. CDR3 sequence: CSARAGGNTGELFF. The CDR3 DNA follows: TGCAGTGCTAGAGCAGGTGGGAACACCGGGGAGCTGTTTTTT.

This clonotype was picked up many times. The chain couples TRBV7-2 to TRBJ2-7, with TRBD2 identical over 8 bases. Germline CDR1 is SGHTA and CDR2 is FQGNSA. This CDR3 has 14 amino acids. After removal of 5 bases from V and 4 bases from J, the junction contained 7 bases not matched to a gene. The CDR3, as DNA: TGTGCCAGCAGCCCTAACCCTAGCGGGTACGAGCAGTACTTC. Its translation: CASSPNPSGYEQYF.

V gene TRBV6-2 or TRBV6-3 combines with J gene TRBJ2-1; 8 positions match TRBD2. The V gene end was trimmed by 7 bases and the J gene end by 5 bases; junction bases not matched to a gene: 7. The germline V gene encodes CDR1 MNHEY and CDR2 SVGEGT. The CDR3 sequence is 14 residues long. Here the CDR3 reads CASKKLAANNEQFF. The CDR3 coding sequence is TGTGCCAGCAAAAAACTAGCGGCGAACAATGAGCAGTTCTTC.

The chain combines TRBV12-3 or TRBV12-4 with TRBJ1-4; TRBD1 aligns across 10 bases. Trimming removed 5 bases from V and 10 bases from J; junction bases left unmatched: 13. The CDR3 extends over 16 amino acids. The CDR3 sequence is CASSPSRGQGLGKLFF. For the CDR3, the DNA is TGTGCCAGCAGTCCCAGTAGGGGACAGGGGCTGGGAAAACTGTTTTTT.

This clonotype was observed at least ten times. The chain recombines TRBV6-5 with TRBJ2-5, with D perhaps assigned TRBD1 or TRBD2 (5 bases each). The CDR3 runs to 16 residues. The germline V gene has CDR1 MNHEY and CDR2 SVGAGI. The V end was cut by 0 bases, the J end by 4 bases, with 15 bases between. CDR3 in DNA: TGTGCCAGCAGTTACTCACCGGGGCTTGCGGGAGAGACCCAGTACTTC. Its translation is CASSYSPGLAGETQYF.

This clonotype was recorded many times. The CDR3 coding sequence is TGTGCCAGCACCTTATCTGGGAGCTCCTACGAGCAGTACTTC. Residues: CASTLSGSSYEQYF. The chain recombines TRBV25-1 with TRBJ2-7; maybe TRBD2 (5 bases). V was shortened by 7 bases and J by 0 bases, with 13 bases between the two germline ends. The CDR3 runs to 14 residues. CDR1 is MGHDK and CDR2 is SYGVNS in the germline V gene.

A few counts support this clonotype. This chain connects TRBV11-3 to TRBJ2-2; 8 nucleotides match TRBD1. V lost 6 bases, J lost 6 bases, and 6 bases stayed unmatched. The germline CDR1 and CDR2 sequences are SGHNT and YENEEA. The CDR3 runs 14 residues. CDR3 in DNA: TGTGCCAGCAGAGACAGGGGTGACCCCGGGGAGCTGTTTTTT. It encodes CASRDRGDPGELFF.